The next 10 T cell receptor beta chains were all read from a single sample in a study of T-cell memory formation after mild COVID-19 (dated by TCRdb to about 2021). The method behind the library was 5' RACE. Sequencing relied on an Illumina NovaSeq 6000. TCRdb applied fastp at Q25 and MiXCR to the public reads, then kept only in-frame beta chains. Identical CDR3 proteins give one entry, which carries the most common genes and DNA. In this sample the table shows 110,000 or so distinct CDR3 sequences, about 20% of which occur a single time. The ten largest clonotypes hold approximately 40% of the sample. Sequenced: PBMCs or a T cell subset sorted from them (not recorded which). The receptors were sampled from a man between 18 and 29 years old who had mild COVID-19 (a few samples of this study predate the infection). The sample titles of this study are shuffled in the database, so cell type and time point are left out; the donor was told from shared clones.

The chain combines TRBV19 with TRBJ2-1; weak D call: TRBD1 (6 bases). CDR1 is LNHDA and CDR2 is SQIVND in the germline V gene (reference sequence). CDR3 length equals 14 residues. Trimming took 7 bases from V and 0 from J, leaving 10 bases between them. DNA of the CDR3: TGTGCCAGTATGCTGGACAGCTCCTACAATGAGCAGTTCTTC. Translating gives CASMLDSSYNEQFF. The complete variable domain, with remaining parts taken from reference TRBV19 and TRBJ2-1, reads DGGITQSPKYLFRKEGQNVTLSCEQNLNHDAMYWYRQDPGQGLRLIYYSQIVNDFQKGDIAEGYSVSREKKESFPLTVTSAQKNPTAFYLCASMLDSSYNEQFFGPGTRLTVL.

This clonotype occurred a few times. This chain uses TRBV6-2 or TRBV6-3 with TRBJ2-1; 8 bases map to TRBD1. V was clipped by 4 bases and J by 6 bases; unmatched bases: 14. CDR3 size: 17 residues. The germline gives CDR1 MNHEY, CDR2 SVGEGT. DNA of the CDR3: TGTGCCAGCAGTTTTTCAGGGGGCGATAATCGTCGCAATGAGCAGTTCTTC. Its protein is CASSFSGGDNRRNEQFF.

The chain employs TRBV4-3 and TRBJ2-5; 11 bases map to TRBD2. The CDR3 extends over 19 amino acids. Looked up from germline, CDR1 is LGHNA and CDR2 is YSLEER. Trimming took 0 bases from V and 3 from J; bases not matched to a gene: 12. Here the CDR3 reads CASSQDPLSSGGPEETQYF. CDR3 in DNA: TGCGCCAGCAGCCAAGATCCTCTGTCTAGCGGGGGGCCTGAAGAGACCCAGTACTTC.

The sample holds a few counts of this clonotype. The genes are TRBV19 and TRBJ1-2; maybe TRBD1 (5 bases). The CDR3 runs to 12 residues. V was pared by 10 bases and J by 8 bases, with 17 bases between. The germline CDR1 and CDR2 sequences are LNHDA and SQIVND (reference sequence). This CDR3 is CATNGGAWGYTF. CDR3 coding DNA: TGTGCCACCAACGGGGGTGCTTGGGGCTACACCTTC.

This chain connects TRBV5-1 to TRBJ2-3; no clear D gene. CDR3 length: 15 residues. The germline V gene encodes CDR1 SGHRS and CDR2 YFSETQ. V was clipped by 3 bases and J by 0 bases, with 11 bases between them. In DNA form, the CDR3 reads TGCGCCAGCAGCTGGGTGAACCCGAGCACAGATACGCAGTATTTT. It codes for CASSWVNPSTDTQYF.

This clonotype turned up a few times. This chain joins TRBV9 and TRBJ1-3, with 9 positions matching TRBD1. Germline assignment: CDR1 SGDLS and CDR2 YYNGEE. J gave up 4 bases and V 2 bases, and 4 bases lay outside the gene matches. The CDR3 has 15 residues. The CDR3 region is CASSVAGTGGNTIYF. The CDR3 DNA reads TGTGCCAGCAGCGTGGCCGGGACAGGGGGAAACACCATATATTTT. Combining the CDR3 with reference TRBV9 and TRBJ1-3 gives the whole variable domain DSGVTQTPKHLITATGQRVTLRCSPRSGDLSVYWYQQSLDQGLQFLIQYYNGEERAKGNILERFSAQQFPDLHSELNLSSLELGDSALYFCASSVAGTGGNTIYFGEGSWLTVV.

The chain carries TRBV4-3 and TRBJ2-5; 8 bases agree with TRBD2. V lost 6 bases, J lost 5 bases, and 5 bases stayed unmatched. Germline V gene lookup returns CDR1 LGHNA and CDR2 YSLEER. This CDR3 is built from 13 residues. CDR3 protein: CASSMTSAETQYF. DNA of the CDR3: TGCGCCAGCAGTATGACTAGCGCTGAGACCCAGTACTTC.

The chain joins TRBV12-3 or TRBV12-4 to TRBJ1-5, with 7 bases lining up with TRBD1. After removal of 7 bases from V and 8 bases from J, the junction contained 11 bases not matched to a gene. The CDR3 is 14 residues long. CDR3 DNA: TGTGCCAGCAACCACTGGGGCAGGGGGGAGCCCCAGCATTTT. It encodes CASNHWGRGEPQHF.

This clonotype was seen only a few times. V gene TRBV6-5 combines with J gene TRBJ1-2; 9 bases line up with TRBD1. This CDR3 has 16 residues. The junction had 11 bases not matched to a gene; V was cut back by 6 bases and J by 3 bases. Germline loops: CDR1 MNHEY, CDR2 SVGAGI. CDR3 nucleotide sequence: TGTGCCAGCAGCCCGGGACAGGGTCTCGATGACTATGGCTACACCTTC. Translating gives CASSPGQGLDDYGYTF.

The chain employs TRBV3-1 and TRBJ1-2; 7 nucleotides line up with TRBD1. Per germline, CDR1 LGHDT and CDR2 YNNKEL (reference sequence). The CDR3 length is 14 residues. V was clipped by 0 bases and J by 8 bases; unmatched bases: 6. CDR3 region: CASSQDRGSGGYTF. The DNA of the CDR3 is TGTGCCAGCAGCCAAGACAGGGGGTCTGGAGGCTACACCTTC.